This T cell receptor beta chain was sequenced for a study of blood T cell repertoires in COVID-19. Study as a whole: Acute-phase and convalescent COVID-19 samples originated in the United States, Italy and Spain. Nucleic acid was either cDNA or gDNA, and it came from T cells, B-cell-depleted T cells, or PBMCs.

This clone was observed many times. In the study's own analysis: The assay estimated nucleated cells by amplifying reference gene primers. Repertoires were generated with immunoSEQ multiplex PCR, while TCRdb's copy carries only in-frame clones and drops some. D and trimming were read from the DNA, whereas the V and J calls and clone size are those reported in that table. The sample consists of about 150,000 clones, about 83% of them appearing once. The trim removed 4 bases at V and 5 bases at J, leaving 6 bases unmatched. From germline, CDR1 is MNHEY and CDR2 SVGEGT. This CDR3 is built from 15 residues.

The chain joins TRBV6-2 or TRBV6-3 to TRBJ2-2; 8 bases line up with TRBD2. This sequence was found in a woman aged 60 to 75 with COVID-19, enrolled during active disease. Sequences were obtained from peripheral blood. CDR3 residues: CASSSAGGGTGELFF. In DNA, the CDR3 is TGTGCCAGCAGTTCGGCGGGAGGAGGGACCGGGGAGCTGTTTTTT.